This T cell receptor beta chain was sequenced during a study of blood T cell repertoires in COVID-19 (dated by TCRdb to about 2020). About the investigation overall: Samples covering the acute and convalescent phases of COVID-19 were provided by collaborators in the United States, Italy and Spain. The material from the prospective study consisted of cDNA or gDNA derived from T cells, B-cell-depleted T cells, or PBMCs. Samples came from the ongoing ImmuneRACE study (first 160 participants) plus 1,254 subjects from 6 global collaborators. HLA class I and class II types, where available, came from metadata supplied by the sample provider rather than from assay-based typing. The repertoires were released in a freely available public database intended as a resource for research on the immune response to SARS-CoV-2. Deeply sampled blood TCRbeta repertoires from subjects exposed to, actively infected with, or recovered from COVID-19 were included in the dataset. The sample metadata nearly always contained a de-identified subject ID, COVID-19 status, age in years and sex. Broader findings and caveats from the paper: How much clinical and demographic metadata was included differed by source and by participant, and the metadata was provided uncurated.

The immunoSEQ Assay, a bias-controlled multiplex PCR, was used to amplify TCRbeta CDR3 regions from genomic DNA. Per the source publication's procedure: Within the assay, amplification of reference gene primers was used to estimate how many nucleated cells each sample contained. To quantify the absolute abundance of each unique TCRbeta CDR3 rearrangement, sequence reads were collapsed and filtered. For each sample, productive Simpson clonality was calculated as the square root of Simpson's diversity index across productive rearrangements. Sourced from immuneACCESS, this table was stored by TCRdb with only in-frame sequences that have V and J called. A share of the clones is absent; for the studies checked, an unresolved V gene accounts for under half, and the remainder has no known explanation. V and J calls and clone size are as listed in that table; D and trimming were resolved from the DNA. The sample records about 130,000 clones, 87% of which are singletons. The ten largest clones capture roughly 3.6% of the sample.

Turning to this clone: Its antigen is unknown. No base quality information exists; no much larger clone differs at one position.

After removal of 7 bases from V and 1 base from J, the junction retains 3 bases not matched to a gene. As encoded in the germline V gene, CDR1 is SQVTM while CDR2 is ANQGSEA. Including the terminal cysteine and phenylalanine, the CDR3 comprises 13 residues. Left in the record is the CDR3 DNA by itself, 39 bases read in frame from the first base. Whole blood was collected in K2EDTA tubes by collaborating institutions according to the institutions' own protocols. For TCRbeta analysis, collaborator samples were shipped as frozen whole blood, as isolated PBMCs, or as DNA extracted from either sample type.

The sample taken for sequencing was peripheral blood. This chain is built from TRBV29-1 and TRBJ2-7; TRBD2 aligns with 11 central bases. This TCR derives from a woman aged 60-70 years with acute or convalescent COVID-19. This receptor carries the CDR3 CSARLAGSYEQYF. The DNA sequence reads TGCAGCGCCCGACTAGCGGGATCCTACGAGCAGTACTTC.